The clone carrying this T cell receptor beta chain was detected ten times or more. Its antigen is still unknown. This CDR3 spans 13 amino acids. Germline V gene lookup returns CDR1 SNHLY and CDR2 FYNNEI. V was clipped by 2 bases and J by 1 base, with 6 bases between them. As the starting material, approximately 10 ml of fresh peripheral blood yielded the PBMCs. The entry originates in a study of Graves' ophthalmopathy and Graves' hyperthyroidism. Whole-study results and caveats: Appearing in blood as well were most expanded thyroid clonotypes above 0.001 frequency.

From RNA, the CDR3 regions of TCR beta chains were amplified and sequenced. Investigators did first-round RT-PCR with HTBI primers, then second-round multiplex PCR. TCRdb re-analysed the multiplex PCR reads in MiXCR, keeping a single row per CDR3 protein. Among hundreds of thousands of distinct CDR3 sequences, approximately 39% were seen once, and the ten largest hold 3% to 4%. The V gene is TRBV2, the J gene TRBJ2-7; tentatively, D is TRBD2 (5 bases). The receptor's source is an adult man with Graves' ophthalmopathy. The sample consisted of peripheral blood. This chain's CDR3 is CASSERGSYEQYF. CDR3 sequence (DNA): TGTGCCAGCAGTGAAAGAGGGTCCTACGAGCAGTACTTC.